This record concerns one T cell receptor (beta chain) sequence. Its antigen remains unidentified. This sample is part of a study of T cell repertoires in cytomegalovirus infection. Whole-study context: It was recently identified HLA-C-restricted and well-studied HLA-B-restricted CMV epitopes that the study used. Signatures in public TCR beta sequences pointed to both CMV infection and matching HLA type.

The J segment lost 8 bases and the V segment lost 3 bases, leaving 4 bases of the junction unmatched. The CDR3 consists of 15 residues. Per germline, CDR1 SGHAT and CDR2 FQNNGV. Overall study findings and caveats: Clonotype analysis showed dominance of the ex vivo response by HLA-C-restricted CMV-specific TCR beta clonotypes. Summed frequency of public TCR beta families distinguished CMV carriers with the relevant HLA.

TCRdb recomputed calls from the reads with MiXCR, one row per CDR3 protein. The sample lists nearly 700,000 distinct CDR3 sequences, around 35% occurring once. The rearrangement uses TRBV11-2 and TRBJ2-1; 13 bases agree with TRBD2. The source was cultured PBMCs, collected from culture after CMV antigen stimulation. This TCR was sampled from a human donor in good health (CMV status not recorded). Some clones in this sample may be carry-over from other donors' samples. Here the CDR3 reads CASSFTSGGADEQFF. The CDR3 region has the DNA TGTGCCAGCAGCTTTACTAGCGGGGGGGCCGATGAGCAGTTCTTC. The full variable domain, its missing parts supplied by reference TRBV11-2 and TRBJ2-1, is EAGVAQSPRYKIIEKRQSVAFWCNPISGHATLYWYQQILGQGPKLLIQFQNNGVVDDSQLPKDRFSAERLKGVDSTLKIQPAKLEDSAVYLCASSFTSGGADEQFFGPGTRLTVL.